One and the same sample provided the 26 T cell receptor beta chains below, sequenced in a study of cytomegalovirus exposure and HLA in healthy donors. The PCR used 60 Vbeta and 13 Jbeta primers. Assay used: immunoSEQ multiplex PCR; TCRdb lists only in-frame clones, some missing. The sample has around 85,000 clones, under 80% seen once. Sequenced input: PBMCs. These receptors originate from a man between 25 and 39 years old in good health and CMV-seropositive.

The V gene is TRBV6-5, the J gene TRBJ1-1, with a tentative D call TRBD1 (6 bases). Germline values: CDR1 MNHEY, CDR2 SVGAGI. The CDR3 sequence is 13 residues long. V lost 6 bases, J lost 3 bases, and 11 bases lay in between. CDR3: CASSNYRDTEAFF. As DNA, the CDR3 is TGTGCCAGCAGCAATTACAGGGACACTGAAGCTTTCTTT.

The rearrangement links TRBV27 to TRBJ1-2; tentative D call: TRBD1 (6 bases). The CDR3 is 13 residues long. The V end was cut by 6 bases, the J end by 8 bases, with 16 bases between. Germline-derived CDR1 and CDR2 are MNHEY and SMNVEV (reference sequence). The CDR3 sequence: CASRKPGAYGYTF. The CDR3 region has the DNA TGTGCCAGCAGGAAACCAGGGGCCTACGGCTACACCTTC.

V and J are TRBV6-5 and TRBJ2-2; D is undetermined. Germline CDR1 MNHEY, CDR2 SVGAGI. Trimming removed 7 bases at V and 7 bases at J, with 10 bases between. This CDR3 has 12 amino acids. The CDR3 sequence is CASTPTGGELFF. CDR3 nucleotides: TGTGCCAGCACTCCTACGGGCGGGGAGCTGTTTTTT.

The chain employs TRBV9 and TRBJ2-3, with 8 nucleotides matching TRBD2. The CDR3 is 17 residues long. Germline loops: CDR1 SGDLS, CDR2 YYNGEE. V shed 2 bases, J shed 6 bases, and the junction held 14 bases outside the gene matches. In nucleotides, the CDR3 is TGTGCCAGCAGCGTGACGGGACTAGTCTCTTATGCGGATACGCAGTATTTT. Encoded protein: CASSVTGLVSYADTQYF.

This clone was picked up a small number of times. This chain joins TRBV27 and TRBJ1-6; 7 bases are a match to TRBD1. The CDR3 loop spans 14 amino acids. Germline values: CDR1 MNHEY, CDR2 SMNVEV (reference sequence). V trimming: 4 bases; J trimming: 12 bases; junction bases outside the gene matches: 9. The CDR3 here is CASSSQGETRPLHF. The CDR3 coding sequence is TGTGCCAGCAGTTCCCAGGGGGAGACTAGACCCCTCCACTTT.

The chain has TRBV7-2 and TRBJ2-7; D possibly corresponds to TRBD2 (5 bases). V lost 1 base to trimming and J lost 3 bases, with 10 bases between them. The CDR3 loop spans 14 amino acids. Germline CDR1 SGHTA, CDR2 FQGNSA. The CDR3 DNA reads TGTGCCAGCAGCTTAGTAGACTACTACTACGAGCAGTACTTC. Protein sequence: CASSLVDYYYEQYF.

The count of this clone is one. The chain recombines TRBV5-1 with TRBJ2-5; D ambiguous. The V end lost 2 bases, the J end lost 2 bases, and 4 bases lay between the germline ends. Germline CDR1 and CDR2: SGHRS and YFSETQ. This CDR3 spans 12 amino acids. CDR3 bases: TGCGCCAGCAGCTTTTTACAAGAGACCCAGTACTTC. It codes for CASSFLQETQYF.

The chain employs TRBV4-1 and TRBJ2-2, with a weak D call TRBD2 (5 bases). CDR1 and CDR2 from the germline V gene are MGHRA and YSYEKL. This CDR3 is built from 12 residues. With 8 bases removed from V and 4 bases from J, the gap between germline ends came to 8 bases. CDR3 residues: CASLGSTGELFF. As DNA, the CDR3 is TGCGCCAGCCTGGGGAGCACCGGGGAGCTGTTTTTT.

This sequence joins TRBV5-6 and TRBJ1-2, with TRBD1 matching 9 bases. The CDR3 is made up of 16 amino acids. V dropped 4 bases and J dropped 0; count of bases not matched to a gene: 7. Germline lookup yields CDR1 SGHDT and CDR2 YYEEEE. The CDR3 region is CASSPGTGKANYGYTF. CDR3 DNA: TGTGCCAGCAGCCCGGGGACAGGGAAGGCTAACTATGGCTACACCTTC.

The rearrangement links TRBV6-4 to TRBJ2-7, with D perhaps TRBD2 (6 bases). The V end was cut by 3 bases, the J end by 3 bases, with 15 bases between. The CDR3 loop spans 15 amino acids. CDR1 is MRHNA and CDR2 is SNTAGT in the germline V gene. CDR3 DNA: TGTGCCAGCAGTGATAGCTTTGCGGGGAGCTACGAGCAGTACTTC. Its protein is CASSDSFAGSYEQYF.

The rearrangement uses TRBV7-2 and TRBJ2-7; the D is unclear. The germline V and J ends were trimmed by 5 bases and 3 bases, with 5 bases remaining between them. This CDR3 is 11 amino acids long. Germline V gene sequence: CDR1 SGHTA, CDR2 FQGNSA. CDR3 nucleotide sequence: TGTGCCAGCAGCGTCCGCTACGAGCAGTACTTC. As protein: CASSVRYEQYF.

A note on this clone: Germline and junction disagree at one end, which may indicate a read error. This sequence joins TRBV19 and TRBJ1-5; tentatively, D is TRBD1 (5 bases). CDR1 and CDR2 from the germline V gene are LNHDA and SQIVND (reference sequence). The CDR3 is 14 residues long. CDR3 loop: CASRGRDFNQPQNF. The CDR3 DNA sequence: TGTGCCAGTAGGGGCCGGGACTTCAATCAGCCCCAGAATTTT.

V and J are TRBV15 and TRBJ2-5; 12 bases line up with TRBD1. Germline assignment: CDR1 LNHNV and CDR2 YYDKDF (reference sequence). CDR3 size: 15 residues. The V and J ends lost 5 bases and 5 bases, in that order; junction bases with no gene match: 6. CDR3 region: CATSRDRGLWETQYF. CDR3 coding DNA: TGTGCCACCAGCCGGGACAGGGGGCTATGGGAGACCCAGTACTTC.

The chain joins TRBV2 to TRBJ1-2; 7 bases are shared with TRBD1. V trimming: 3 bases; J trimming: 5 bases; junction bases outside the gene matches: 9. This CDR3 comprises 15 residues. From germline, CDR1 is SNHLY and CDR2 FYNNEI. The CDR3 reads CASSEQRQGLYGYTF. The CDR3 region has the DNA TGTGCCAGCAGTGAGCAGAGACAGGGTCTATATGGCTACACCTTC.

The CDR3 here is CAWSPPSYEQYF. Here the CDR3 DNA reads TGTGCCTGGAGCCCACCGTCCTACGAGCAGTACTTC. V gene TRBV30 combines with J gene TRBJ2-5; D is uncertain. Gene TRBJ2-7 matches the end of the DNA better, so the J call may be wrong. Per the germline V gene, CDR1 is GTSNPN and CDR2 is SVGIG (reference sequence). This CDR3 is 12 amino acids long.

The rearrangement links TRBV6-1 to TRBJ2-7, with D possibly TRBD1 on 5 matching bases. Trimming pared 11 bases from V and 3 bases from J, leaving 8 bases between. The CDR3 has 10 amino acids. CDR1 MNHNS and CDR2 SASEGT come from the germline V gene. The CDR3: CAVDSYEQYF. The CDR3 DNA reads as TGTGCCGTCGACAGCTACGAGCAGTACTTC.

This clone was seen a handful of times. V is TRBV5-6 and J is TRBJ2-2; TRBD1 matches at 9 bases. This CDR3 contains 14 residues. V shed 3 bases, J shed 5 bases, and the junction held 2 bases outside the gene matches. Germline CDR1 and CDR2: SGHDT and YYEEEE. Here the CDR3 reads CASSSGQGTGELFF. The DNA for the CDR3 is TGTGCCAGCAGCTCGGGACAGGGAACCGGGGAGCTGTTTTTT.

The V call is TRBV6-1, the J call TRBJ2-7, with TRBD2 identical over 13 bases. From germline, CDR1 is MNHNS and CDR2 SASEGT. This CDR3 is built from 19 residues. Losses at the gene ends were 4 bases for V and 2 bases for J; bases not matched to a gene: 14. The CDR3, as DNA: TGTGCCAGCAGTGCCTCACCGGGACTAGCGGGGTCTATCCCCTACGAGCAGTACTTC. It yields the protein CASSASPGLAGSIPYEQYF.

This clone came up once. V usage is TRBV7-8 and J usage is TRBJ1-5, with TRBD1 as a possible D gene (6 bases). This CDR3 region has 14 residues. The germline CDR1 and CDR2 sequences are SGHVS and FQNEAQ. V was clipped by 4 bases and J by 3 bases, with 10 bases between them. CDR3 sequence reads: CASSSQGDNQPQHF. CDR3 sequence (DNA): TGTGCCAGCAGCTCACAGGGCGACAATCAGCCCCAGCATTTT.

The chain uses TRBV7-9 and TRBJ1-5, with D maybe TRBD1 (5 bases). Trimming removed 5 bases at V and 1 base at J, with 12 bases between. This CDR3 region has 15 residues. Germline CDR1 and CDR2: SEHNR and FQNEAQ (reference sequence). In DNA, the CDR3 is TGTGCCAGCAGCCGGGGGGGGGACAGCAATCAGCCCCAGCATTTT. Translation: CASSRGGDSNQPQHF.

This chain links TRBV19 with TRBJ2-5; 7 bases map to TRBD1. V shed 8 bases and J 2 bases; nucleotides not matched to a gene: 11. Germline V gives CDR1 LNHDA, CDR2 SQIVND (reference sequence). The CDR3 is 15 residues long. The CDR3 DNA reads as TGTGCCAGTTCTTGGACAGGCCGACAACAAGAGACCCAGTACTTC. Its protein is CASSWTGRQQETQYF.

The sample holds a few counts of this clone. The genes are TRBV30 and TRBJ2-1; 12 bases agree with TRBD2. V dropped 5 bases and J dropped 2; count of bases not matched to a gene: 7. Per germline, CDR1 GTSNPN and CDR2 SVGIG (reference sequence). The CDR3 covers 16 residues. Here the CDR3 reads CAWASGRALTYNEQFF. The CDR3 DNA reads as TGTGCCTGGGCTAGCGGGAGGGCCCTAACCTACAATGAGCAGTTCTTC.

A few counts support this clone. The rearrangement links TRBV7-8 to TRBJ1-1; TRBD1 is a possible D gene (5 bases). Germline loops: CDR1 SGHVS, CDR2 FQNEAQ. There are 13 residues in the CDR3. Trimming stripped 5 bases from V and 11 bases from J, with 18 bases between. The CDR3 DNA reads as TGTGCCAGCAGCATACCGGGGGTGAACTCGGCTTTCTTT. Its protein is CASSIPGVNSAFF.

The sample holds one count of this clone. This chain uses TRBV7-6 with TRBJ1-3, with D unclear. Per germline, CDR1 SGHVS and CDR2 FNYEAQ. Trimming removed 1 base from V and 0 bases from J, with 10 bases in between. The CDR3 loop spans 16 amino acids. The CDR3 region is CASSLEWRSSGNTIYF. The CDR3 nucleotides are TGTGCCAGCAGCTTAGAATGGCGGAGCTCTGGAAACACCATATATTTT.

The chain couples TRBV7-3 to TRBJ1-1; no definite D call. CDR3 length equals 15 residues. Germline CDR1 and CDR2: SGHTA and FQGTGA. Trimming removed 1 base at V and 1 base at J, with 10 bases between. The CDR3: CASSLSLGANTEAFF. The CDR3 DNA reads TGTGCCAGCAGCTTAAGCCTCGGAGCGAACACTGAAGCTTTCTTT.

On this clone: The junction and the germline gene differ at one end; a read error may be behind it. This chain joins TRBV5-8 and TRBJ1-2, with D unclear. Germline V gives CDR1 SGHTS, CDR2 YDEGEE. CDR3 length equals 12 residues. CDR3 DNA: TGTGCCAGCAGCTTGGCTTTTAAAAACGAGGCCTTC. Residues: CASSLAFKNEAF.